The rows below give T cell receptor beta chains drawn from one sample of a study of blood T cell repertoires in COVID-19. Profiling relied on immunoSEQ multiplex PCR, and the TCRdb table lists in-frame clones only, not all of them. The table includes under 300,000 clones, 86% detected once. Material: peripheral blood. These receptors were taken from a woman in her twenties or thirties with active or convalescent COVID-19. Each CDR3 is given with its conserved first and last residue. Size tells how often a clone was seen (once, few, many) or the class of an expanded clone, and some rows leave it out.

V	J	size	CDR3
TRBV19	TRBJ2-7	few	CASSPSLSRQPQQYF
TRBV2	TRBJ1-4	-	CASSAWTGRAFF
TRBV5-1	TRBJ1-6	-	CASSLTDNSPLHF
TRBV30	TRBJ1-1	-	CACQKGQPNTEAFF
TRBV28	TRBJ2-7	-	CASSLPDTHYEQYF
TRBV10-1	TRBJ1-3	-	CASKSSSGNTIYF
TRBV9	TRBJ2-5	-	CASSVVPGRETQYF
TRBV18	TRBJ1-1	few	CASSPLAGQGNTEAFF
TRBV29-1	TRBJ2-7	-	CSYGTGIGEQYF
TRBV27	TRBJ2-1	-	CASSAPLSPSKAYNEQFF
TRBV7-2	TRBJ2-5	-	CASRRLAGLGETQYF
TRBV28	TRBJ2-3	few	CASSSAGNTDTQYF
TRBV23-1	TRBJ2-7	-	CASNGGTGSPRYEQYF
TRBV19	TRBJ2-5	-	CASSTRRGPQETQYF
TRBV30	TRBJ1-3	-	CAWSVHRGPGGNTIYF
TRBV30	TRBJ2-3	-	CAWTTPGKRHTQYF
TRBV28	TRBJ2-1	few	CASSFAGSSYNEQFF
TRBV2	TRBJ1-6	-	CASSDLGTANSPLHF
TRBV14	TRBJ2-2	-	CASSRRLEGNTGELFF
TRBV5-1	TRBJ2-1	-	CASSLADNEQFF
TRBV29-1	TRBJ2-3	-	CSVEERVGGGLPYTDTQYF
TRBV23-1	TRBJ2-2	-	CASSQSGNWGGFGTGELFF
TRBV7-9	TRBJ2-1	-	CASSLDSMYAGALYNEQFF
TRBV28	TRBJ1-5	few	CASNRGQENQPQHF
TRBV6-6	TRBJ2-3	-	CASLIAGSTDTQYF
TRBV2	TRBJ2-3	-	CAGGGGGPDTQYF
TRBV7-8	TRBJ1-5	-	CASSLNTGDQPQHF
TRBV5-6	TRBJ1-2	-	CASSGAGTGANYGYTF
TRBV7-2	TRBJ2-2	-	CASRGLANTGELFF
TRBV4-1	TRBJ2-7	-	CASSPRGGGAPPEQYF
TRBV3-1/TRBV3-2	TRBJ1-5	-	CASSRRDGLHSNQPQHF
TRBV15	TRBJ1-1	-	CATSREARGRVNTEAFF
TRBV27	TRBJ2-7	-	CASSPGLAGGREQYF
TRBV6-2/TRBV6-3	TRBJ1-5	-	CASSYPAGNQPQHF
TRBV18	TRBJ2-5	-	CASSPGKGRAAQYF
TRBV6-5	TRBJ1-3	-	CASRDPSGSGNTIYF
TRBV14	TRBJ1-1	-	CASSPRTGRGTEAFF
TRBV5-6	TRBJ1-1	-	CASSLIGGRGTEAFF
TRBV11-2	TRBJ1-1	-	CASSRSPGGWGTEAFF
TRBV4-3	TRBJ1-2	-	CASSPGQGVGYGYTF
TRBV7-3	TRBJ2-3	-	CASSPAADSTDTQYF
TRBV4-3	TRBJ2-7	-	CASSQVSGRSSYEQYF